What follows is one T cell receptor (beta chain) and its context. Its specificity is not known. The source of the sample is a study of shared clonotypes between healthy human individuals. Study summary: The plates for each donor numbered three CD4 naive, three CD4 memory, two CD8 naive and one CD8 memory. The study, taken as a whole, reports: Across a handful of donors, naive CD4 shared 4.5% to 6%, naive CD8 around 3.5%, memory CD4 over 2%, memory CD8 about 0.38%.

Profiled with immunoSEQ multiplex PCR; TCRdb holds only in-frame clones, not every one. The sample comprises roughly 2 million clones, 95% of which are singletons, and 0.13% rests with the top ten. Germline V gives CDR1 SGHDT, CDR2 YYEEEE. This CDR3 region has 13 residues. Trimming took off 1 base at V and 6 bases at J, with 11 bases between the two ends. The clonotype comes from a man between 18 and 35 years old in good health. Sequencing used naive CD4+ T cells sorted from blood. Subset defined: CD45RA+ positively selected. The chain couples TRBV5-6 to TRBJ2-7; weak D call: TRBD2 (6 bases). In DNA, the CDR3 is TGTGCCAGCAGCTTGCTCCAGGGAGGCGAGCAGTACTTC. Protein sequence: CASSLLQGGEQYF.